These 22 T cell receptor beta chains share one sample of origin, sequenced in a study of metastatic and nonmetastatic thyroid tumors. No patient had received any treatment before thyroid surgery. Using MiXCR, TCRdb re-called clones from the PCR reads. The data show 50,000 to 60,000 clones, with more than 15% seen just once and roughly 3% held by the top ten. The sequencing sample was made of blood. All receptors derive from a female donor with papillary thyroid cancer or a benign thyroid nodule (not recorded which). Some clones in this sample may be carry-over from other donors' samples.

The CDR3 here is CASSPPMGSGRYEQYF. Written as DNA, the CDR3 is TGTGCCAGCAGCCCCCCCATGGGTAGCGGGAGGTACGAGCAGTACTTC. The chain uses TRBV11-1 and TRBJ2-7, with 10 bases matching TRBD2. The length of the CDR3 is 16 residues. V was pared by 5 bases and J by 4 bases, with 11 bases of the junction left unmatched. Germline CDR1 reads SGHAT; CDR2 reads FQDESV (reference sequence).

In regard to this clone: Other DNA sequences in the sample encode the same CDR3. This sequence joins TRBV9 and TRBJ1-1, with TRBD1 as a possible D gene (6 bases). The ends were cut back, 6 bases at V and 0 bases at J, with 12 bases in the middle. The CDR3 runs to 14 residues. Germline CDR1 is SGDLS and CDR2 is YYNGEE. Here the CDR3 reads CASNGGQLNTEAFF. The CDR3 bases are TGTGCCAGCAACGGAGGACAGTTGAACACTGAAGCTTTCTTT. The variable domain in full, with the rest retrieved from reference TRBV9 and TRBJ1-1, is DSGVTQTPKHLITATGQRVTLRCSPRSGDLSVYWYQQSLDQGLQFLIQYYNGEERAKGNILERFSAQQFPDLHSELNLSSLELGDSALYFCASNGGQLNTEAFFGQGTRLTVV.

This clone was found many times. The chain links TRBV28 to TRBJ2-7; TRBD2 matches at 8 bases. The ends lost 8 bases at V and 2 bases at J; junction bases unmatched: 8. The CDR3 spans 14 residues. Germline loops: CDR1 MDHEN, CDR2 SYDVKM. CDR3 coding DNA: TGTGCCAGCTCCCCTTTTAGCGGGGCCTACGAGCAGTACTTC. Translating gives CASSPFSGAYEQYF.

The chain joins TRBV18 to TRBJ1-2; D is ambiguous. This CDR3 is 14 amino acids long. The ends were cut back, 6 bases at V and 6 bases at J, with 17 bases in the middle. Germline V gene data show CDR1 as KGHSH and CDR2 as LQKENI. The CDR3 loop is CASSLEVSGDGYTF. CDR3 nucleotides: TGTGCCAGCTCCCTAGAAGTAAGTGGCGATGGCTACACCTTC.

This clone was seen only a few times. A read error may explain this, as a much larger clone is one base away. The chain carries TRBV20-1 and TRBJ2-5; D is possibly TRBD2 (6 bases). Looked up from germline, CDR1 is DFQATT and CDR2 is SNEGSKA (reference sequence). The CDR3 runs 15 residues. Trimming stripped 0 bases from V and 2 bases from J, with 13 bases between. CDR3 coding DNA: TGCAGTGCTAGAGAGACTAGTGGGGAACAAGAGACCCAGTACTTC. This gives the protein CSARETSGEQETQYF.

A remark on this clone: An end of the junction differs from the germline gene, which may be a read error. This chain connects TRBV15 to TRBJ2-1; perhaps TRBD1 as D (5 bases). The CDR3 is 14 residues long. From germline, CDR1 is LNHNV and CDR2 YYDKDF (reference sequence). This CDR3 is CATRTGETYNEHFF. The CDR3 DNA sequence: TGTGCCACCCGTACAGGTGAGACCTACAATGAGCATTTCTTC.

This clone was recorded a few times. The chain uses TRBV6-1 and TRBJ1-2, with 7 nucleotides matching TRBD1. This CDR3 comprises 15 residues. Germline CDR1 reads MNHNS; CDR2 reads SASEGT. With V trimmed by 5 bases and J by 3 bases, 9 bases remained unmatched. As DNA, the CDR3 is TGTGCCAGCAGTACAGGGGCCCGAGAGGACTATGGCTACACCTTC. Amino acids: CASSTGAREDYGYTF.

This clone was detected many times. The chain links TRBV7-2 to TRBJ1-2; TRBD1 matches at 7 bases. The CDR3 loop spans 17 amino acids. The V and J ends lost 4 bases and 3 bases, in that order; junction bases with no gene match: 14. The germline V gene encodes CDR1 SGHTA and CDR2 FQGNSA. CDR3 sequence: CASSSTLIGQDYYGYTF. The CDR3 DNA sequence: TGTGCCAGCAGCTCAACTTTAATAGGACAGGATTACTATGGCTACACCTTC.

This clone was detected many times. CDR3 residues: CASSLVGTQYF. CDR3 bases: TGTGCCAGCAGCTTAGTTGGGACCCAGTACTTC. The chain is built from TRBV11-2 and TRBJ2-5; D remains ambiguous. The CDR3 has 11 residues. CDR1 is SGHAT, CDR2 FQNNGV, per germline. Deletions cut 1 base from V and 7 bases from J, with 4 bases between.

This clone was detected many times. V and J are TRBV9 and TRBJ2-7; the D gene is possibly TRBD2 (7 bases). Deletions cut 5 bases from V and 4 bases from J, with 13 bases between. This CDR3 spans 13 amino acids. Germline lookup yields CDR1 SGDLS and CDR2 YYNGEE. CDR3 nucleotides: TGTGCCAGCAGTCTTGAGGGGGGGTACGAGCAGTACTTC. Encoded protein: CASSLEGGYEQYF.

This chain connects TRBV29-1 to TRBJ2-4; TRBD2 agrees at 9 bases. Germline V lookup: CDR1 SQVTM, CDR2 ANQGSEA. J was trimmed by 8 bases and V by 2 bases; bases with no gene match: 16. CDR3 length: 17 amino acids. The CDR3 nucleotides read TGCAGCGTTGAAAACCCAAACCGACCCGGCGGGGGGGACATTCAGTACTTC. It encodes CSVENPNRPGGGDIQYF. Full variable domain (missing parts from reference TRBV29-1 and TRBJ2-4): SAVISQKPSRDICQRGTSLTIQCQVDSQVTMMFWYRQQPGQSLTLIATANQGSEATYESGFVIDKFPISRPNLTFSTLTVSNMSPEDSSIYLCSVENPNRPGGGDIQYFGAGTRLSVL.

A remark on this clone: This could be a read error, since a much larger clone is one nucleotide away. The chain recombines TRBV7-9 with TRBJ2-7; 8 bases match TRBD1. Germline V gives CDR1 SEHNR, CDR2 FQNEAQ (reference sequence). The CDR3 runs to 15 residues. The CDR3 sequence is CSSSADRGSSCEQYF. The CDR3 coding sequence is TGTTCCAGCAGCGCCGACAGGGGCAGCTCCTGCGAGCAGTACTTC. Looking up the rest from reference TRBV7-9 and TRBJ2-7 gives the full variable domain: DTGVSQNPRHKITKRGQNVTFRCDPISEHNRLYWYRQTLGQGPEFLTYFQNEAQLEKSRLLSDRFSAERPKGSFSTLEIQRTEQGDSAMYLCSSSADRGSSCEQYFGPGTRLTVT.

This clone has ten or more counts. The chain is built from TRBV10-3 and TRBJ2-7; tentatively, D is TRBD1 (5 bases). Germline CDR1 is ENHRY and CDR2 is SYGVKD. Deletions cut 3 bases from V and 1 base from J, with 7 bases between. The CDR3 sequence is 13 residues long. CDR3 sequence reads: CAISDPGSYEQYF. CDR3 nucleotide sequence: TGTGCCATCAGTGATCCAGGGTCCTACGAGCAGTACTTC.

This chain connects TRBV7-6 to TRBJ2-5; a weak D match, TRBD2 (6 bases). The CDR3 loop spans 18 amino acids. The germline CDR1 and CDR2 sequences are SGHVS and FNYEAQ. V was trimmed by 1 base and J by 5 bases, leaving 23 bases between them. The CDR3 here is CASSLEPPSTRGRETQYF. For the CDR3, the DNA is TGTGCCAGCAGCTTAGAACCCCCTTCGACTAGGGGTCGGGAGACCCAGTACTTC.

Ten or more counts support this clone. The chain employs TRBV9 and TRBJ2-2, with D perhaps matching TRBD2 (5 bases). Trimming removed 2 bases from V and 4 bases from J, with 12 bases in between. Germline loops: CDR1 SGDLS, CDR2 YYNGEE. CDR3 length: 15 amino acids. The chain's CDR3 is CASSVSLASTGELFF. The CDR3 nucleotides are TGTGCCAGCAGCGTCAGCCTAGCTAGCACCGGGGAGCTGTTTTTT.

This clone was counted many times. The J gene is TRBJ1-2, the V gene TRBV11-2; 8 nucleotides match TRBD1. V was clipped by 8 bases and J by 5 bases; unmatched bases: 16. The CDR3 consists of 16 residues. Germline CDR1 reads SGHAT; CDR2 reads FQNNGV. The CDR3 bases are TGTGCCAGCGGGGTCTCCGGGACAGGCGCTATTTATGGCTACACCTTC. This codes for CASGVSGTGAIYGYTF.

The chain joins TRBV6-1 to TRBJ1-1; no firm D call. Germline CDR1 and CDR2: MNHNS and SASEGT. Trimming pared 6 bases from V and 4 bases from J, leaving 15 bases between. The CDR3 runs to 14 residues. The CDR3 DNA sequence: TGTGCCAGCAGGGGCATTGGATTTGGCACTGAAGCTTTCTTT. Its translation is CASRGIGFGTEAFF.

This clone showed up many times. In the same sample, other DNA sequences code for this CDR3. The chain has TRBV7-2 and TRBJ2-5; D not certain. The CDR3 totals 15 residues. The germline gives CDR1 SGHTA, CDR2 FQGNSA. V was pared by 0 bases and J by 2 bases, with 10 bases between. This chain's CDR3 is CASSLAVYSQETQYF. The CDR3 DNA reads as TGTGCCAGCAGCTTAGCGGTTTATTCTCAAGAGACCCAGTACTTC.

This clone was recorded many times. This sequence joins TRBV28 and TRBJ2-1; D possibly corresponds to TRBD2 (5 bases). Germline values: CDR1 MDHEN, CDR2 SYDVKM. Deletions cut 6 bases from V and 3 bases from J, with 12 bases between. The CDR3 runs 14 residues. CDR3 residues: CASRRLSGYNEQFF. The CDR3 coding sequence is TGTGCCAGCAGGCGGCTAAGCGGCTACAATGAGCAGTTCTTC. Complete variable domain (other parts from reference TRBV28 and TRBJ2-1): DVKVTQSSRYLVKRTGEKVFLECVQDMDHENMFWYRQDPGLGLRLIYFSYDVKMKEKGDIPEGYSVSREKKERFSLILESASTNQTSMYLCASRRLSGYNEQFFGPGTRLTVL.

Concerning this clone: A much larger clone differs by one base, so this may be a read error. Other DNA variants within this sample encode the same CDR3. This chain uses TRBV3-1 with TRBJ2-2; 8 bases fit TRBD2. Looked up from germline, CDR1 is LGHDT and CDR2 is YNNKEL (reference sequence). There are 16 residues in the CDR3. CDR3 in DNA: TGTGCCAGCAGCCCCGAGCCAGCGGGAGTGGTCGGGGAGCTGTTCTTT. Translating it yields CASSPEPAGVVGELFF.

This clone appeared many times. J is TRBJ2-7 and V is TRBV20-1; 10 nucleotides line up with TRBD2. This CDR3 is 14 amino acids long. J gave up 5 bases and V 5 bases, and 9 bases lay outside the gene matches. Germline loops: CDR1 DFQATT, CDR2 SNEGSKA (reference sequence). The CDR3 DNA reads as TGCAGTGCTGACGAGCGGGGGGGGCCAAACGAGCAGTACTTC. Translation gives CSADERGGPNEQYF.

This clone was seen at least ten times. The same CDR3 arises from other DNA sequences in this sample as well. V is TRBV30 and J is TRBJ1-6; D gene ambiguous. The V gene lost 3 bases and the J gene lost 3 bases, with 6 bases spanning the gap. The CDR3 runs 13 residues. The germline CDR1 and CDR2 sequences are GTSNPN and SVGIG (reference sequence). The CDR3 protein is CAWSGDYNSPLHF. CDR3 DNA: TGTGCCTGGAGCGGGGACTATAATTCACCCCTCCACTTT.